This TCR beta chain comes out of a study of identical twins. Study-wide points: Twins shared out-of-frame alpha sequences with excess low generation probability. Not following the same donors, the study drew its conclusions from cross-sectional statistical analysis. One should note that invariant MAIT and iNKT cells could partly confound zero-insertion analyses.

To note about this clonotype: The antigen remains unidentified.

TCRdb re-derived calls from the 5' RACE reads in MiXCR, one entry per CDR3 protein. The data show about 690,000 distinct CDR3 sequences, roughly 6% seen once. The CDR3 consists of 15 residues. V was pared by 5 bases and J by 4 bases, with 6 bases of the junction left unmatched. Germline V CDR1 and CDR2: KGHDR, SFDVKD. Material: naive T cells sorted from blood. This clonotype was obtained from a man younger than 30 in good health. The chain links TRBV24-1 to TRBJ2-2; TRBD1 matches 7 bases. As DNA, the CDR3 is TGTGCCACCAGTGTTTCTGGGACAGCCACCGGGGAGCTGTTTTTT. This translates into CATSVSGTATGELFF.